A selection of T cell receptor beta chains follows, all from one sample in a study of blood T cell repertoires in COVID-19. TCRdb keeps only in-frame clones here, not all; method: immunoSEQ multiplex PCR. Found here are about 140,000 clones, about 83% of them singletons; the top ten hold over 15%. Source material: peripheral blood. The receptor source for this set is a man aged 50-59 years with acute or convalescent COVID-19. Both conserved end residues are part of each CDR3. Some rows have no size entry. The others give once, few or many, or a class for an expanded clone.

once | TRBJ1-6 | TRBV2 | CASTSKGQGASPLHF
many | TRBJ1-5 | TRBV11-2 | CASRGQGDQPQHF
NA | TRBJ1-6 | TRBV7-6 | CASSLGENSPLHF
NA | TRBJ1-2 | TRBV30 | CAWSVELSLSGGPNYGYTF
NA | TRBJ1-6 | TRBV6-5 | CASSSPFLRSPLHF
NA | TRBJ2-5 | TRBV30 | CAWTSGGQETQYF
NA | TRBJ1-2 | TRBV5-4 | CASTKGGFDYGYTF
NA | TRBJ1-2 | TRBV28 | CASSLSRYYGYTF
NA | TRBJ1-1 | TRBV12-3/TRBV12-4 | CASSQRRDTEAFF
NA | TRBJ2-5 | TRBV6-2/TRBV6-3 | CASSYSPPGVGETQYF
NA | TRBJ2-7 | TRBV18 | CASSPPGHGEGEQYF